The 25 T cell receptor beta chains below come from one sample, sequenced in a study of monozygotic twins with inflammatory bowel disease. Following a re-call of the 5' RACE reads, TCRdb has one entry per CDR3 protein and lacks DNA. This sample's table has fewer than 550,000 distinct CDR3 sequences. The sample comprised blood. All receptors derive from a human donor with ulcerative colitis or Crohn's disease, or a healthy co-twin of an affected twin (not recorded which).

The J gene is TRBJ2-7, the V gene TRBV7-8; TCRdb proposes TRBD2, but this gene call is untestable without DNA. The CDR3 is 15 residues long. The germline gives CDR1 SGHVS, CDR2 FQNEAQ. CDR3 sequence: CASSPREARFYEQYF.

This rearrangement joins TRBV10-3 to TRBJ1-5. CDR3 size: 12 residues. Per the germline V gene, CDR1 is ENHRY and CDR2 is SYGVKD. CDR3 residues: CAIGESNQPQHF.

The chain joins TRBV2 to TRBJ2-1; TCRdb picks TRBD1, but there is no DNA to check that call. Germline V gene sequence: CDR1 SNHLY, CDR2 FYNNEI. CDR3 length equals 14 residues. The CDR3 spells CASRPSPGQQKQFF.

This CDR3 reads CASSQGPATQYF. The chain recombines TRBV14 with TRBJ2-5; TCRdb gives TRBD2 as the D gene, but with no DNA this cannot be confirmed. CDR3 length: 12 residues. From germline, CDR1 is SGHDN and CDR2 FVKESK.

The genes are TRBV7-2 and TRBJ2-1; lacking DNA, the TRBD2 call made by TCRdb goes unchecked. The CDR3 has 17 residues. Looked up from germline, CDR1 is SGHTA and CDR2 is FQGNSA. The CDR3 sequence: CASSTSGTPHSGNEQFF.

The chain carries TRBV30 and TRBJ2-3; TCRdb picks TRBD1, but there is no DNA to check that call. Germline loops: CDR1 GTSNPN, CDR2 SVGIG (reference sequence). The CDR3 runs to 11 residues. CDR3: CACLQGGAQYF.

The chain employs TRBV25-1 and TRBJ2-5; there is no DNA to check the TCRdb D call of TRBD2. The germline gives CDR1 MGHDK, CDR2 SYGVNS. The length of the CDR3 is 17 residues. CDR3 amino acids: CASSEGLAGLYQETQYF.

V gene TRBV7-8 combines with J gene TRBJ1-4. CDR1 and CDR2 from the germline V gene are SGHVS and FQNEAQ. This CDR3 has 11 residues. The chain's CDR3 is CASSLDEKLFF.

The chain combines TRBV5-6 with TRBJ2-5; without DNA, the TCRdb call of TRBD2 cannot be checked. Per the germline V gene, CDR1 is SGHDT and CDR2 is YYEEEE. The CDR3 length is 16 residues. CDR3 in amino acids: CASSLPGLAYPETQYF.

This sequence joins TRBV29-1 and TRBJ1-1; the D call from TCRdb, TRBD1, cannot be confirmed without DNA. Germline CDR1 SQVTM, CDR2 ANQGSEA. This CDR3 comprises 13 residues. CDR3 protein: CSVMTAWSTEAFF. Drawing the rest from reference TRBV29-1 and TRBJ1-1, the complete variable domain is SAVISQKPSRDICQRGTSLTIQCQVDSQVTMMFWYRQQPGQSLTLIATANQGSEATYESGFVIDKFPISRPNLTFSTLTVSNMSPEDSSIYLCSVMTAWSTEAFFGQGTRLTVV.

The chain links TRBV5-1 to TRBJ2-1; TCRdb's D call of TRBD1 is untestable without DNA. Germline CDR1 reads SGHRS; CDR2 reads YFSETQ. The CDR3 spans 15 residues. The CDR3 protein is CASGDPGHNYNEQFF.

The V gene is TRBV5-1, the J gene TRBJ2-4; with no DNA, the TCRdb D assignment of TRBD2 cannot be verified. Germline-derived CDR1 and CDR2 are SGHRS and YFSETQ. The CDR3 sequence is 16 residues long. CDR3 residues: CASSLDRLARRAIQYF.

The chain links TRBV18 to TRBJ2-7; TCRdb returns TRBD1, unconfirmable since there is no DNA. The CDR3 length is 14 residues. Germline V lookup: CDR1 KGHSH, CDR2 LQKENI. Here the CDR3 reads CASSQGGVVYEQYF.

The chain has TRBV7-3 and TRBJ2-2; TCRdb indicates TRBD2, and absent DNA this call remains unverified. CDR1 and CDR2 (germline): SGHTA, FQGTGA. The CDR3 loop spans 19 amino acids. The CDR3 region is CASSLTGASGRRYTGELFF.

This rearrangement joins TRBV7-8 to TRBJ1-4; lacking DNA, the TRBD1 call made by TCRdb goes unchecked. Per the germline V gene, CDR1 is SGHVS and CDR2 is FQNEAQ. The CDR3 spans 16 residues. The chain's CDR3 is CASSLAHGALGEKLFF.

The CDR3: CASSPTSGLYEQYF. This chain joins TRBV7-9 and TRBJ2-7. The CDR3 is 14 amino acids. Germline values: CDR1 SEHNR, CDR2 FQNEAQ (reference sequence).

V is TRBV7-6 and J is TRBJ1-1. In germline, CDR1 is SGHVS, CDR2 FNYEAQ. The CDR3 extends over 13 amino acids. The CDR3 loop is CASSLQERTEAFF.

The chain is built from TRBV25-1 and TRBJ2-3. The CDR3 runs 13 residues. Germline V lookup: CDR1 MGHDK, CDR2 SYGVNS. CDR3 amino acids: CASTLRGTDTQYF.

The CDR3 protein is CSAGQGREQYF. The chain is built from TRBV20-1 and TRBJ2-7; TCRdb's D call, TRBD2, is unchecked because there is no DNA. This CDR3 has 11 residues. CDR1 and CDR2 (germline): DFQATT, SNEGSKA (reference sequence).

V is TRBV5-1 and J is TRBJ1-4. The CDR3 spans 15 residues. CDR1 is SGHRS, CDR2 YFSETQ, per germline. CDR3 protein: CASSSSTEAYEKLFF.

V gene TRBV20-1 combines with J gene TRBJ2-7; as DNA is missing, the TRBD1 call by TCRdb cannot be tested. Germline-derived CDR1 and CDR2 are DFQATT and SNEGSKA (reference sequence). The length of the CDR3 is 13 residues. The CDR3 protein is CSASPGHDYEQYF.

The chain carries TRBV20-1 and TRBJ2-3; the TRBD2 assignment by TCRdb is unverifiable without DNA. CDR3 length: 17 amino acids. CDR1 is DFQATT, CDR2 SNEGSKA, per germline (reference sequence). CDR3 amino acids: CSAIQIPPASPADTQYF.

This rearrangement joins TRBV3-1 to TRBJ2-1; the TCRdb D gene call, TRBD2, has no DNA to confirm it. This CDR3 comprises 15 residues. From germline, CDR1 is LGHDT and CDR2 YNNKEL (reference sequence). The CDR3 spells CASSQPGLPLREQFF.

The chain is built from TRBV9 and TRBJ2-2. This CDR3 has 13 residues. Germline CDR1 reads SGDLS; CDR2 reads YYNGEE. This CDR3 reads CASSVTGSGELFF. Full variable domain (remainder filled in from reference TRBV9 and TRBJ2-2): DSGVTQTPKHLITATGQRVTLRCSPRSGDLSVYWYQQSLDQGLQFLIQYYNGEERAKGNILERFSAQQFPDLHSELNLSSLELGDSALYFCASSVTGSGELFFGEGSRLTVL.

This rearrangement joins TRBV6-1 to TRBJ1-1; TCRdb returns TRBD1, unconfirmable since there is no DNA. Germline CDR1 is MNHNS and CDR2 is SASEGT. The CDR3 has 16 amino acids. CDR3 loop: CASRAARDLSYSEAFF.